This T cell receptor beta chain was observed in a study of early T cells in non-severe SARS-CoV-2 infection. Overall study results and limits: Matching with VDJdb favored anti-spike CD8 responses (missing private and CD4 specificities).

This clonotype was detected ten times or more. Its matching antigen is unknown. Individual cDNA molecules were tagged with unique molecular identifiers, the study reported. TCRdb reanalysed the 5' RACE reads using MiXCR and keeps one entry per CDR3 protein. The sample yields 75,000 to 80,000 distinct CDR3 sequences, roughly 10% seen once. Specimen: whole blood, collected at baseline. This receptor was obtained from an adult who was a healthcare worker with PCR-confirmed SARS-CoV-2 infection or an uninfected control (not recorded which).

The CDR3 protein is CASSQEGTGYGYTF. In DNA, the CDR3 is TGTGCCAGCAGCCAAGAAGGGACAGGGTACGGCTACACCTTC. This chain links TRBV3-1 with TRBJ1-2, with 9 bases that match TRBD1. Germline V gene sequence: CDR1 LGHDT, CDR2 YNNKEL (reference sequence). V shed 0 bases and J 8 bases; nucleotides not matched to a gene: 4. There are 14 residues in the CDR3. Variable domain in full (rest from reference TRBV3-1 and TRBJ1-2): DTAVSQTPKYLVTQMGNDKSIKCEQNLGHDTMYWYKQDSKKFLKIMFSYNNKELIINETVPNRFSPKSPDKAHLNLHINSLELGDSAVYFCASSQEGTGYGYTFGSGTRLTVV.